A selection of T cell receptor beta chains follows, all from one sample in a study of immune characterization of retroperitoneal liposarcoma. Via MiXCR, TCRdb re-called the PCR reads, giving one row per CDR3 protein. This sample has a few thousand distinct CDR3 sequences, with 30% to 45% found just once. The sample consisted of tumor tissue. Source of these receptors: a male donor with retroperitoneal liposarcoma. Both conserved end residues are part of each CDR3. D genes are given only for firm matches. Clone size is given for some rows only: seen once, a few or many times, or a class if the clone is expanded.

clone_size j_call d_call v_call cdr3_nt cdr3_aa
few TRBJ2-1 TRBD2 TRBV27 TGTGCCAGCAGTTTTAGCGGGAGGTACTACAATGAGCAGTTCTTC CASSFSGRYYNEQFF
- TRBJ2-5 TRBD1 TRBV10-3 TGTGACATCAATGAGGGACAGACCATCCAAGAGACGCAGTACTTC CDINEGQTIQETQYF
- TRBJ2-7 TRBD2 TRBV6-1 TGTGCCAGCAGTGAAGTGGGGGGGGTCTACGAGCAGTACTTC CASSEVGGVYEQYF
- TRBJ2-7 - TRBV12-3/TRBV12-4 TGTGCCAGCAGTTTAGGAGCGGGCTTCAACAATGAGCAGTACTTC CASSLGAGFNNEQYF
- TRBJ2-1 TRBD2 TRBV20-1 TGCAGTGCTAGAGGAAGGCTAGCGGGTTACAATGAGCAGTTCTTC CSARGRLAGYNEQFF
few TRBJ1-5 - TRBV6-5 TGTGCCAGCAGTTACTCGAGGGGTCAGCCCCAGCATTTT CASSYSRGQPQHF
few TRBJ2-7 - TRBV6-1 TGTGCCAGCAAACTCCTTGGACAGAGAGACTACGAGCAGTACTTC CASKLLGQRDYEQYF
- TRBJ2-7 - TRBV6-1 TGTGCCAGCTTCGCACCCGCCGGCAGTGAGCAGTACTTC CASFAPAGSEQYF
once TRBJ2-4 TRBD2 TRBV6-1 TGTGCCAGCAGGCCATCGGGGGGACCTCCGCACAATGAGCAGTACTTC CASRPSGGPPHNEQYF
- TRBJ1-4 - TRBV6-1 TGTGCCAGCAGTGAACAGGGCGGGGGTAATGAAAAACTGTTTTTT CASSEQGGGNEKLFF
- TRBJ2-1 - TRBV6-1 TGTGCCAGCAGGAGGGGGGGATACGAGCAGTTCTTC CASRRGGYEQFF
- TRBJ1-4 - TRBV6-6 TGTGCCAGCAGGGGGTCAACTAATGAAAAACTGTTTTTT CASRGSTNEKLFF
medium-sized TRBJ2-2 - TRBV6-1 TGTGCCAGCAGTTCTCTTGGAGGATCCGGGGAGCTGTTTTTT CASSSLGGSGELFF
few TRBJ2-7 - TRBV7-6 TGTGCCAGCAGCTTCGGATTTCCCGCCTACGAGCAGTACTTC CASSFGFPAYEQYF
- TRBJ2-7 - TRBV5-1 TGCGCCAGCAGCTTGGACAGGGGGGGGTACGAGCAGTACTTC CASSLDRGGYEQYF
medium-sized TRBJ2-7 TRBD1 TRBV6-1 TGTGCCTCGCTCGGGACAGGGGGCGGGTACGAGCAGTACTTC CASLGTGGGYEQYF
large TRBJ2-5 - TRBV7-2 TGTGCCAGCAGCTTAAACCAAGAGACCCAGTACTTC CASSLNQETQYF
few TRBJ2-1 - TRBV7-2 TGTGCCAGCAGCGTGATGGGGCCTATTAAGGGGGGTGAGCAGTTCTTC CASSVMGPIKGGEQFF
once TRBJ2-7 TRBD2 TRBV6-1 TGTACCAGCGGACTAGCCCTCGAGCAGTACTTC CTSGLALEQYF
- TRBJ2-1 - TRBV6-1 TGTGCCAGCAGTGAAGGGGACCCAAGCTCCTACGAGCAGTTCTTC CASSEGDPSSYEQFF
- TRBJ2-5 - TRBV7-7 TGTGCTAGCAGCTTAAGGGAATTGGGTGAGCAGTACTTC CASSLRELGEQYF
- TRBJ2-5 - TRBV6-6 TGTGCCAGCAGTTACTCGGCCCAAGAGACCCAGTACTTC CASSYSAQETQYF
- TRBJ2-7 - TRBV6-1 TGTGCCAGCAGTTCTAGACCGCAAACGGACGAGCAGTACTTC CASSSRPQTDEQYF
medium-sized TRBJ2-2 TRBD2 TRBV6-6 TGTGCCAGCCGCCTGACTAGCGGGAGGGCCCCATTAAGCACCGGGGAGCTGTTTTTT CASRLTSGRAPLSTGELFF
few TRBJ1-1 - TRBV6-1 TGTGCCAGCAGTGAATTGTGGGCGGATGAAGCTTTCTTT CASSELWADEAFF
once TRBJ2-2 TRBD2 TRBV6-8 TGTGCCAGCAAGCCTTATGGGGCTAGCGGGAGACGGGAGCTGTTTTTT CASKPYGASGRRELFF
- TRBJ2-7 TRBD2 TRBV6-8 TGTGCCAGCACCCTAAGGACTAGCGGGAGTGGGGAGCAGTACTTC CASTLRTSGSGEQYF
few TRBJ2-3 TRBD2 TRBV4-1 TGCGCCAGCAGCCAAGATACTAGCGGGAGCACAGATACGCAGTATTTT CASSQDTSGSTDTQYF
- TRBJ2-1 - TRBV6-5 TGTGCCAGCAGAGAGGGACTGGCTAGCACCTACAATGAGCAGTTCTTC CASREGLASTYNEQFF
- TRBJ2-1 TRBD2 TRBV7-2 TGTGCCAGCATCAAACAACTAGCGGGAGGTCGGAATGAGCAGTTCTTC CASIKQLAGGRNEQFF
large TRBJ2-5 TRBD2 TRBV7-2 TGTGCCAGCAGCGAAGGAGGGGACTATCAGCAGTACTTC CASSEGGDYQQYF
medium-sized TRBJ2-1 - TRBV25-1 TGTGCCAGCAGTGATCCTAGGGGGGCCGGAGAGACCCAGTTCTTC CASSDPRGAGETQFF
- TRBJ2-5 - TRBV7-2 TGTGCCAGCAGCTTAGGGGGACATCAAGGGGAGACCCAGTACTTC CASSLGGHQGETQYF
few TRBJ2-1 - TRBV27 TGTGCCAGCAGTTTCAAGTCACCCCAATACAATGAGCAGTTCTTC CASSFKSPQYNEQFF
- TRBJ2-3 TRBD1 TRBV27 TGTGCCAGCAGTTTATCGACAGGGGGCATAGATACGCAGTATTTT CASSLSTGGIDTQYF
few TRBJ2-7 - TRBV12-3/TRBV12-4 TGTGCCAGCAGTTCAGACATTGGGGCCTACAATGAGCAGTACTTC CASSSDIGAYNEQYF
few TRBJ2-1 - TRBV6-1 TGTGCCAGCAGTTTGCCCGCCGGTACAGGGTGGTACGAGCAGTTCTTC CASSLPAGTGWYEQFF
few TRBJ2-3 TRBD2 TRBV6-1 TGTGCCAGCAGGGCTAGCGGGAGTTCGACAGATACGCAGTATTTT CASRASGSSTDTQYF
medium-sized TRBJ1-1 TRBD1 TRBV6-5 TGTGCCAGCTCGAGACAGGGCCCCCCGTGGAAGACTGAAGCTTTCTTT CASSRQGPPWKTEAFF
- TRBJ2-7 TRBD2 TRBV7-2 TGTGCCAGCAGCTCTAGGTCTAGCGGGAGCAATGAGCAGTACTTC CASSSRSSGSNEQYF
- TRBJ2-1 TRBD2 TRBV6-8 TGTGCCAGCAGTGACCGGACTAGCGCCTACAATGAGCAGTTCTTC CASSDRTSAYNEQFF
- TRBJ1-6 TRBD1 TRBV7-8 TGTGCCAGTTCGGGACAGGGGGCCAGAGGGTCACCCCTCCACTTT CASSGQGARGSPLHF
- TRBJ2-4 - TRBV7-2 TGTGCCATCAGCTTCTTCCGGACAGACTCCTACGATCAGTACTTC CAISFFRTDSYDQYF
- TRBJ2-1 - TRBV6-1 TGTGCCAGCAGTGAAATGGCGGAGGGGCCCTACGAGCAGCACTTC CASSEMAEGPYEQHF
medium-sized TRBJ2-7 TRBD1 TRBV6-1 TGTGCCAGCAGTAAACGCCGGGACAGGGTCTACGAGCAGTACTTC CASSKRRDRVYEQYF
few TRBJ2-1 TRBD2 TRBV12-3/TRBV12-4 TGTGCCAGCCGTCGACTAGCGGTTAGCTCCTACAATGAGCAGTTCTTC CASRRLAVSSYNEQFF
few TRBJ2-7 TRBD2 TRBV6-1 TGTGCCAGCAGTGAACGACTAGCGGGAGCGTACGAGCAGTACTTC CASSERLAGAYEQYF
- TRBJ2-1 - TRBV6-6 TGTGCCAGCAGTTGGGACCCTGACCAAGAGACCCAGTTCTTC CASSWDPDQETQFF
medium-sized TRBJ1-4 - TRBV6-1 TGTGCCAGCAGTGGGACATATGAAAAACTGTTTTTT CASSGTYEKLFF
medium-sized TRBJ1-1 - TRBV6-1 TGTGCCAGCCCGCGAACAATAGAGAACACTGAAGCTTTCTTT CASPRTIENTEAFF
few TRBJ2-7 - TRBV7-6 TGTGCCACTACGTCCATCTACGAGCAGTACTTC CATTSIYEQYF
large TRBJ2-7 TRBD2 TRBV6-1 TGTGCCAGCAGTGAGGGACTAGCGATTCTTCCGGAGCAGTACTTC CASSEGLAILPEQYF
medium-sized TRBJ1-1 - TRBV6-5 TGTGCCAGCAGTTACTCGAAACAGGGGAACACTGAAGCTTTCTTT CASSYSKQGNTEAFF